The 14 T cell receptor beta chains below come from one sample, sequenced in a study of CD8+ T cells in alopecia areata. Treatment in this sample: oral pan-JAK inhibitor, 5-10 mg twice daily. In each case, RNA was isolated and then reverse transcribed into cDNA as the sequencing template. Clones were read by immunoSEQ multiplex PCR, and TCRdb kept only the in-frame ones, dropping some. Among approximately 190,000 clones listed, roughly 50% were seen once. The sample was CD4+ T cells sorted from blood, taken at week 24, from a patient treated with tofacitinib. These receptors were obtained from a human donor with alopecia areata.

This chain connects TRBV9 to TRBJ2-1; the match to TRBD1 covers 9 bases. Trimming at V came to 4 bases and at J to 2 bases, leaving 1 base not matched to a gene. The CDR3 has 14 amino acids. Germline CDR1 SGDLS, CDR2 YYNGEE. The CDR3 region has the DNA TGTGCCAGCAGCAGGACAGGGGCCTACAATGAGCAGTTCTTC. Translated: CASSRTGAYNEQFF.

The chain is built from TRBV7-8 and TRBJ2-7; either TRBD1 or TRBD2 may supply D (5 bases each). Trimming took off 7 bases at V and 7 bases at J, with 20 bases between the two ends. Germline V gene data show CDR1 as SGHVS and CDR2 as FQNEAQ. This CDR3 region has 14 residues. CDR3 bases: TGTGCCAGCACCAAAACGGGGCGGGTGCTAGAGCAGTACTTC. Its translation: CASTKTGRVLEQYF.

The chain uses TRBV10-3 and TRBJ2-7, with a possible D match to TRBD2 (5 bases). Germline-derived CDR1 and CDR2 are ENHRY and SYGVKD. With 6 bases removed from V and 4 bases from J, the gap between germline ends came to 13 bases. This CDR3 is built from 13 residues. DNA for the CDR3: TGTGCCATCAGCCGGGAAAAGGTGTACGAGCAGTACTTC. The encoded protein is CAISREKVYEQYF.

This clone was found a few times. V gene TRBV20-1 combines with J gene TRBJ1-1; a possible D gene is TRBD1 (5 bases). In germline, CDR1 is DFQATT, CDR2 SNEGSKA (reference sequence). The length of the CDR3 is 8 residues. The ends were cut back, 3 bases at V and 14 bases at J, with 7 bases in the middle. CDR3 bases: TGCAGTGCTAGCCGGGACTTCTTT. Translating gives CSASRDFF.

The sample holds a few counts of this clone. The V gene is TRBV29-1, the J gene TRBJ2-3; D gene unclear. Trimming left V 0 bases short and J 5 bases short, with 9 bases between. Germline CDR1 SQVTM, CDR2 ANQGSEA. This CDR3 spans 13 amino acids. The CDR3 DNA reads TGCAGCGTTGAAGAAGGTAGTAGAGATACGCAGTATTTT. Translated: CSVEEGSRDTQYF.

The chain carries TRBV29-1 and TRBJ1-1, with D possibly matching TRBD1 (5 bases). Trimming cost V 6 bases and J 0 bases, with 14 bases left between them. The CDR3 consists of 14 residues. Looked up from germline, CDR1 is SQVTM and CDR2 is ANQGSEA. Here the CDR3 reads CSVGLLTMNTEAFF. The CDR3 DNA follows: TGCAGCGTGGGGCTCCTCACTATGAACACTGAAGCTTTCTTT.

This chain connects TRBV13 to TRBJ2-7, with TRBD2 matching over 11 bases. V was pared by 5 bases and J by 0 bases, with 3 bases of the junction left unmatched. CDR3 length equals 15 residues. Germline V gene data show CDR1 as PRHDT and CDR2 as FYEKMQ (reference sequence). The CDR3 sequence: CASSTTSGVSYEQYF. The CDR3 bases are TGTGCCAGCAGCACGACTAGCGGGGTCTCCTACGAGCAGTACTTC. The full variable domain, in which reference TRBV13 and TRBJ2-7 provide the parts outside the CDR3, is AAGVIQSPRHLIKEKRETATLKCYPIPRHDTVYWYQQGPGQDPQFLISFYEKMQSDKGSIPDRFSAQQFSDYHSELNMSSLELGDSALYFCASSTTSGVSYEQYFGPGTRLTVT.

This clone was counted a few times. The chain recombines TRBV7-2 with TRBJ1-3; D perhaps matches TRBD1 (6 bases). The CDR3 loop spans 17 amino acids. Trimming stripped 5 bases from V and 0 bases from J, with 17 bases between. Germline loops: CDR1 SGHTA, CDR2 FQGNSA. The DNA for the CDR3 is TGTGCCAGCAGCCGTACCGGGACACCGAACTCTGGAAACACCATATATTTT. Residues: CASSRTGTPNSGNTIYF.

This clone was detected only a few times. The chain combines TRBV7-9 with TRBJ2-7, with 8 positions matching TRBD1. The germline gives CDR1 SEHNR, CDR2 FQNEAQ (reference sequence). The junction had 1 base not matched to a gene; V was cut back by 3 bases and J by 0 bases. CDR3 length equals 14 residues. Written as DNA, the CDR3 is TGTGCCAGCAGCTTGGACAGGGCCTCCTACGAGCAGTACTTC. Protein: CASSLDRASYEQYF.

The CDR3 bases are TGCAGCGTTGCTGGACGGACCTATGGCTACACCTTC. Residues: CSVAGRTYGYTF. This chain links TRBV29-1 with TRBJ1-2, with D unclear. The V gene's germline CDR1 is SQVTM and CDR2 ANQGSEA. This CDR3 is built from 12 residues. The V end was cut by 4 bases, the J end by 4 bases, with 10 bases between.

The rearrangement uses TRBV5-1 and TRBJ2-1, with D unresolved. CDR1 is SGHRS, CDR2 YFSETQ, per germline. Deletions cut 2 bases from V and 8 bases from J, with 5 bases between. The CDR3 contains 11 residues. CDR3 nucleotide sequence: TGCGCCAGCAGCTTACAACATGAGCAGTTCTTC. It translates to CASSLQHEQFF.

This clone came up many times. The J gene is TRBJ1-5, the V gene TRBV18, with 7 bases identical to TRBD1. The germline gives CDR1 KGHSH, CDR2 LQKENI. Losses at the gene ends were 3 bases for V and 0 bases for J; bases not matched to a gene: 8. The CDR3 contains 17 residues. The CDR3 DNA is TGTGCCAGCTCACCCGGGACAGACTACCTTAGCAATCAGCCCCAGCATTTT. It yields the protein CASSPGTDYLSNQPQHF.

The chain recombines TRBV5-1 with TRBJ2-7, with 9 nucleotides matching TRBD1. CDR1 is SGHRS and CDR2 is YFSETQ in the germline V gene. CDR3 length: 15 amino acids. V gave up 4 bases and J gave up 0 bases; unmatched junction bases: 5. CDR3 in amino acids: CASSPVTGGSYEQYF. CDR3 in DNA: TGCGCCAGCAGCCCCGTGACAGGGGGCTCCTACGAGCAGTACTTC. Complete variable domain (other parts from reference TRBV5-1 and TRBJ2-7): KAGVTQTPRYLIKTRGQQVTLSCSPISGHRSVSWYQQTPGQGLQFLFEYFSETQRNKGNFPGRFSGRQFSNSRSEMNVSTLELGDSALYLCASSPVTGGSYEQYFGPGTRLTVT.

The rearrangement links TRBV30 to TRBJ2-3; no reliable D call. Trimming stripped 1 base from V and 5 bases from J, with 10 bases between. Germline CDR1 GTSNPN, CDR2 SVGIG (reference sequence). This CDR3 is built from 13 residues. The CDR3 here is CAWSEGRLDTQYF. In DNA form, the CDR3 reads TGTGCCTGGAGTGAAGGACGCTTAGATACGCAGTATTTT.